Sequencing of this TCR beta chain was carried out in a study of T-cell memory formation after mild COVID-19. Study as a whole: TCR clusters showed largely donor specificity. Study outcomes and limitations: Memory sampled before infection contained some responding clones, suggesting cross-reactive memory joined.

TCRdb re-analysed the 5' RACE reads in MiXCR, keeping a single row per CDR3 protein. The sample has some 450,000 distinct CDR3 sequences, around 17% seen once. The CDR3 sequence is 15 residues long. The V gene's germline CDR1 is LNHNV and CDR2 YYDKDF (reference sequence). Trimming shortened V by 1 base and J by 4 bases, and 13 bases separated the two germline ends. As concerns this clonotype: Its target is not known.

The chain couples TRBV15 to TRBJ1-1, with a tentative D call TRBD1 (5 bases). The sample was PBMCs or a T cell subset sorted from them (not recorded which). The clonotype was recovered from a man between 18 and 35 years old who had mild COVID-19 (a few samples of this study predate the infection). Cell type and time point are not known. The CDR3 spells CATSRGPGPPTEAFF. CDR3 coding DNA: TGTGCCACCAGCAGAGGACCGGGACCCCCCACTGAAGCTTTCTTT.